This T cell receptor (beta chain) was identified during a study of Ad26.COV2.S vaccination and SARS-CoV-2 variants. Overall study: Doses of Ad26.COV2.S were injected into muscle once or twice, 56 days apart.

Regarding treatment: about 20 received Ad26.COV2.S at low or high dose, single or two shots; about five received placebo; per-sample allocation not given. Collection of the samples took place on day 63 after the first injection of vaccine or placebo. For this clone: The antigen remains unidentified. Distinct nucleotide sequences in the sample also encode this CDR3.

The CDR3 is 13 residues long. Germline CDR1 and CDR2: KGHSH and LQKENI. The germline V and J ends were trimmed by 0 bases and 0 bases, with 1 base remaining between them. Study outcomes and limitations: People given the vaccine had a wider spike-specific TCR breadth than placebo recipients did. Measurements of TCR breadth and depth may have given underestimates of the total T cell responses.

Sequenced by immunoSEQ multiplex PCR; TCRdb stores in-frame clones only, minus some. This sample yields some 400,000 clones, of which around 91% are seen a single time; 1.9% belongs to the top ten. Material: peripheral blood, obtained in a trial of Ad26.COV2.S vaccine versus placebo. This sequence originates from a person between 18 and 59 years old who received the Ad26.COV2.S COVID-19 vaccine or a placebo. The chain has TRBV18 and TRBJ2-3, with D hard to call. The CDR3 nucleotides read TGTGCCAGCTCACCACCGAGCACAGATACGCAGTATTTT. It translates to CASSPPSTDTQYF.